This record concerns one T cell receptor (beta chain) sequence. Its antigen is not yet known. The data were obtained in a study of cytomegalovirus exposure and HLA in healthy donors (dated by TCRdb to about 2017). Regarding the study in general: According to an earlier analysis of 587 of the donors, 200 million or so T cells yielded over 100 million unique TCR beta sequences and around 280 Gb of sequence data. Of the 350 to 450 genotyped donors, less than 85% were placed in the genetic ancestry cluster associated with self-reported Caucasian donors. Approximately 300 gigabases of sequencing data and tens of millions of unique TCR sequences made up an early release that covered several hundred HLA-typed donors. Among almost 400 genotyped donors of the cohort, an average of roughly 240,000 unique TCR beta nucleotide sequences were sequenced per donor, roughly a sixth of them non-productive. A later analysis re-examined previously published TCR beta repertoires from 600 to 700 donors and added high-resolution HLA genotyping to investigate patterns of TCR occurrence. All discovery cohort repertoires had been generated using a single sequencing platform. Roughly 5 DR-DQ haplotypes were treated as single units for association and clustering because of strong linkage in the cohort. The study combined high-throughput TCR immunosequencing, statistical association of individual TCRs with disease status, and machine learning to predict cytomegalovirus infection status. A separate validation cohort of over 95 different subjects was used in addition to the roughly 700-subject first cohort. Class I and class II HLA loci were covered by the typing at four-digit resolution. An earlier analysis of around 540 of the donors applied high-throughput TCR beta sequencing to assess whether each TCR beta V gene segment acted as functional or pseudogenic. Typing coverage differed by locus: A, B, C, DRB1 and DQB1 were typed in about 629-640 donors, DQA1 in 500 to 550, DPA1 in some 570, and DPB1 in around 490. The T cell repertoires of 700 or so subjects were profiled by immunosequencing and related to cytomegalovirus serostatus. Donor age, sex, ethnicity and CMV serostatus were compiled alongside the repertoire data. In a later genetic analysis, genome-wide SNP genotypes for about three fifths of the roughly 670 donors were used, and that subset was treated as a discovery cohort. Rather than using new phenotypic data, the later analysis identified candidate immune exposures from TCR beta sequences and from how often those sequences occurred across donors. The study was designed to test whether signatures of past pathogen exposure could be identified by cataloging public T cell receptors. Overall study outcomes, separate from this receptor: The classifier was reported to diagnose cytomegalovirus status with high specificity and sensitivity in both the original cohort and the validation cohort. In this cohort, only TCR beta chains were sequenced, and detectable features were limited by the absence of alpha or paired-chain data. The presence/absence analyses assumed that sequencing depth was roughly uniform across donors, and that assumption may not be true. Across donors, most TCR sequences were observed very rarely, whereas some public TCRs were present in many individuals. In an earlier analysis of under 600 of the donors, most TCR beta V segments were observed in productive rearrangements about 87% or about 30% of the time, broadly matching IMGT annotations. In a later analysis, HLA-associated TCR beta chains showed more clonal expansion and lower generation probabilities than non-associated chains that were equally common. According to the authors, the approach could potentially be generalized to other disease states and immunological phenotypes. A few of the identified cytomegalovirus-associated TCR beta chains were confirmed in vitro to be specific for cytomegalovirus antigens. The sequencing pipeline was judged likely to have produced a cluster of highly shared sequence variants as a technical artifact. A total of around 150 TCR beta chains were listed by the study as associated with cytomegalovirus. Specific HLA alleles were associated with about 17,000 TCR beta sequences at a false discovery rate of 0.05 in a later analysis. Assigning TCR associations to individual alleles was difficult when HLA alleles, especially DR and DQ, strongly co-occurred. According to a later analysis, TCR association rates differed among HLA loci, with DRB1 alleles showing the most associated TCRs and HLA-C alleles showing the fewest. The only immune exposure information available for the cohort was CMV serostatus. A further reported finding was that TCR beta sequences accurately predicted the HLA-A and HLA-B alleles for most subjects in the first cohort. V-gene and J-gene trimming of TCR beta chains was associated with a missense DCLRE1C variant in a later genetic analysis, and the association was replicated in an independent cohort. According to a later analysis, parvovirus B19, influenza, CMV and Epstein-Barr virus appeared linked to several top co-occurrence clusters. Some IMGT-functional V segments, including TRBV6-2 and TRBV6-3, could not be distinguished by the 87-base-pair reads and were therefore excluded. According to a later analysis, most CMV-associated TCR beta chains appeared to be HLA-restricted, and the HLA associations seemed to be driven largely by CMV exposure. Approximately 18 rarely observed V segments, including chromosome 9 orphons, were excluded from the earlier analysis of a few hundred of the donors because counts were too low. Linkage disequilibrium might explain the correlated functional status among segregating V segments, but an unknown experimental factor could not be ruled out. Because HLA typing was unavailable for some donors at each locus, only the typed subset was used in association tests. Compared with the approximately 600-donor mean, donors in an Asian-associated ancestry cluster had fewer N-insertions in productive TCRs, according to a later genetic analysis.

In total, roughly 670 healthy bone marrow donors made up the cohort. At the time of sampling, all cohort members were nominally healthy, though unrecorded immune exposures were likely present. The donor was CMV seronegative and was included in the group of a few hundred seronegative cohort members. Each donor provided a peripheral blood sample, and peripheral blood mononuclear cells were used for TCR beta sequencing. The Qiagen DNeasy Blood Extraction Kit was used to extract genomic DNA from the blood cell samples. Library preparation used the immunoSEQ multiplex PCR assay. For the multiplex PCR, a mixture combining 60 forward primers for TCR Vbeta segments and 13 reverse primers for TCR Jbeta segments was used. The CDR3 region of rearranged TCR beta genes was amplified from genomic DNA with a multiplex PCR assay. On the Illumina HiSeq System, the amplified TCR beta libraries were sequenced as 87-base-pair reads. As for the authors' bioinformatics: A later analysis counted 65 million to 90 million unique TCR beta chains across the 550 to 750 repertoires, and roughly 11 million of these chains were shared by at least two donors. Raw reads were error-corrected and collapsed into unique sequences by a nearest-neighbor algorithm in which closely related sequences were merged to remove PCR and sequencing errors. Alignment of CDR3 sequences to IMGT reference sequences was used to assign V, D and J gene segments. For a sequence to be retained, a match of at least six nucleotides was required to both a V gene segment and a J gene segment. Rearrangements were called productive when the CDR3 lacked stop codons and stayed in frame with V and J; all others were non-productive. Following IMGT convention, CDR3 was defined as the stretch from the second conserved V-encoded cysteine up to the conserved J-encoded phenylalanine. The earlier analysis of some 580 of the donors excluded any sequence lacking an unambiguous match to a single V gene segment. An earlier analysis of over 450 of the donors classified V segments as functional when productive rearrangements were above 56.7% and as segregating when the standard deviation between donors was above 5%. A statistical classification framework was developed to diagnose cytomegalovirus status using the catalog of TCR beta chain sequences. A later analysis assigned V and J genes by comparing TCR nucleotide sequences with IMGT/GENE-DB human TR gene sequences. A later analysis assigned CDR3 sequences and most-parsimonious VDJ recombination scenarios with the TCRdist pipeline. In a later analysis, each TCR beta chain was defined by its CDR3 amino acid sequence together with its V-gene family, and reads without a unique V-gene family were excluded. As a way to deal with suspected cross-contamination and a sequencing artifact, a later analysis dropped approximately 590 nucleotide sequences that were highly shared and had low generation probability. In a later analysis, a clonal expansion index was calculated for each public chain from normalized within-repertoire ranks of inferred template counts. Generation probabilities in a later analysis came from a VDJ recombination model fitted to out-of-frame rearrangements, and those results were checked against IGoR. In a later analysis, TCR-TCR, TCR-HLA and TCR-CMV co-occurrence was scored with hypergeometric tests, and a repertoire-size bias correction was applied to TCR pairs. To estimate false discovery rates, a later analysis permuted the HLA or CMV assignments 20 times. A later analysis grouped co-occurring TCRs with DBSCAN, adding TCRdist sequence similarity when clustering within HLA-allele-positive subsets. Repertoires with fewer than 30,000 or more than 120,000 public chains, plus five repertoires with anomalous nucleotide sharing, were excluded from co-occurrence clustering. TCRdb stores this immuneACCESS table with in-frame sequences only. Part of the clones is absent; in the studies checked, under half of the shortfall reflects unresolved V genes, and no reason is known for the rest. V and J calls plus clone size are reproduced from that table; the DNA served to infer D and trimming. This specimen's table enumerates 100,000 to 150,000 clones. Of the sample, about 2.2% is held by the ten largest clones.

CDR1 and CDR2 were assigned from the germline V gene as SGHTA and FQGNSA. V is pared back by 0 bases and J by 3 bases, with 18 bases lying between the germline termini. The CDR3 measures 17 amino acids from cysteine to phenylalanine. Only the CDR3 portion is preserved as DNA: 51 bases, with reading frame beginning at the first base. Material: PBMCs. Recombination joined TRBV7-2 with TRBJ2-7; TRBD2 is a possible D gene, resting on 5 matching bases. The TCR comes from a man aged 35 to 55 in good health and CMV-seronegative. The bases read TGTGCCAGCAGCTTAGCCCAACAGTGGGGAGTGGTCTACGAGCAGTACTTC. This codes for CASSLAQQWGVVYEQYF.